The 2 T cell receptor beta chains presented below share a single source sample, sequenced in a study of Graves' ophthalmopathy and Graves' hyperthyroidism. Amplifying from RNA transcripts, the study obtained TCR beta CDR3 regions. The first-round RT-PCR employed HTBI primers together with the Qiagen OneStep RT-PCR kit. A multiplex PCR was then performed as the second round. Each CDR3 protein gets one entry after TCRdb re-called the multiplex PCR reads with MiXCR. The sample consists of roughly 600,000 distinct CDR3 sequences, less than 40% of them appearing once. The material sequenced was peripheral blood or thyroid tissue (not recorded which). The receptors derive from an adult man with Graves' hyperthyroidism.

Remarks on this clonotype: A much larger clonotype is one base distant, so this may be a read error. The CDR3 here is CASSLNRGHQPQHF. CDR3 in DNA: TGTGCCAGCAGTTTGAACAGGGGGCATCAGCCCCAGCATTTT. The V gene is TRBV2, the J gene TRBJ1-5; the match to TRBD1 covers 9 bases. With 5 bases clipped from V and 5 bases from J, the junction kept 4 bases outside the gene matches. This CDR3 is 14 amino acids long. Germline V lookup: CDR1 SNHLY, CDR2 FYNNEI. The full variable domain, in which reference TRBV2 and TRBJ1-5 provide the parts outside the CDR3, is EPEVTQTPSHQVTQMGQEVILRCVPISNHLYFYWYRQILGQKVEFLVSFYNNEISEKSEIFDDQFSVERPDGSNFTLKIRSTKLEDSAMYFCASSLNRGHQPQHFGDGTRLSIL.

With regard to this clonotype: A read error may explain this, as a much larger clone is one base away. The V and J genes are TRBV7-3 and TRBJ1-1, with 7 bases fitting TRBD1. The germline V gene has CDR1 SGHTA and CDR2 FQGTGA. The CDR3 extends over 13 amino acids. CDR3 DNA sequence: TGTGCCGGCAGCTCAGGGGGATTAACTGAAGCTTTCTTT. Protein product: CAGSSGGLTEAFF.